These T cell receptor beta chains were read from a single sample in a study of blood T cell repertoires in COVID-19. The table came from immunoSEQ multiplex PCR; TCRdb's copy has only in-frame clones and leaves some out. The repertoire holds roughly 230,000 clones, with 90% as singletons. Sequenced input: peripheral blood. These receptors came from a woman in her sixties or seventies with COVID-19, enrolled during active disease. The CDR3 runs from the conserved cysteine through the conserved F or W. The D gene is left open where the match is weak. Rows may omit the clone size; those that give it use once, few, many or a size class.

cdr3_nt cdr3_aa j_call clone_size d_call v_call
TGCGCCAGCAGCTTGATGGGGGGGTATCAGCCCCAGCATTTT CASSLMGGYQPQHF TRBJ1-5 once . TRBV5-1
TGTGCCAGCAGCTTAGGCCCAGCGACTAACGAGCAGTACTTC CASSLGPATNEQYF TRBJ2-7 . . TRBV7-2
TGCGCCAGCAGCTTGGTTCCAGAGGTCTCCTCTTTAGCTAACTATGGCTACACCTTC CASSLVPEVSSLANYGYTF TRBJ1-2 . . TRBV5-1
TGTGCCAGCAGCTTCGGCGGGGAGACTAGCACAGATACGCAGTATTTT CASSFGGETSTDTQYF TRBJ2-3 . . TRBV7-9
TGTGCCAGCAGCTTGGGGGCGGCTAGCGGGGTCGAGCAGTACTTC CASSLGAASGVEQYF TRBJ2-7 . TRBD2 TRBV5-4
TGTGCCATCAGTGAGGTGCAGGGCTACGAGCAGTACTTC CAISEVQGYEQYF TRBJ2-7 . . TRBV10-3
TGTGCCACCAGCAGTCAAAGGGGGGGGCGGACCTACGAGCAGTACTTC CATSSQRGGRTYEQYF TRBJ2-7 . . TRBV15
TGTGCCAGCAGTTATTCCGCGGACTACGAGCAGTACTTC CASSYSADYEQYF TRBJ2-7 . . TRBV6-2/TRBV6-3
TGTGCCAGTAGTATACAGGGTTACCAAGAGACCCAGTACTTC CASSIQGYQETQYF TRBJ2-5 . . TRBV19
TGTGCCAGCAGCCTGACAGGAGAAAATCAGCCCCAGCATTTT CASSLTGENQPQHF TRBJ1-5 . . TRBV7-2
TGTGCCAGCAGCTCTGGGACTCCTAATGAAAAACTGTTTTTT CASSSGTPNEKLFF TRBJ1-4 once . TRBV5-6
TGTGCCATCAGTGAGTCGAGGGGGGGTTCCTACGAGCAGTACTTC CAISESRGGSYEQYF TRBJ2-7 . . TRBV10-3
TGCAGCGTTGGAGGGGGCGCCGATCAGCCCCAGCATTTT CSVGGGADQPQHF TRBJ1-5 . TRBD1 TRBV29-1
TGTGCCATCAGTGCGCTGACAGGAGGGAACACTGAAGCTTTCTTT CAISALTGGNTEAFF TRBJ1-1 . . TRBV10-3
TGCGCCAGCAGCCAATTCCCGGGACTAGCGGGGGGCTCCTACGAGCAGTACTTC CASSQFPGLAGGSYEQYF TRBJ2-7 once TRBD2 TRBV4-1
TGTGCCAGCAGCTTAGGAGAGATAGCGGGGGAGTCGCTCGAGTACTTC CASSLGEIAGESLEYF TRBJ2-7 . TRBD2 TRBV7-9
TGTGCCAGCAGCAAGGGACAGGGGATTAGGGAGCAGTACTTC CASSKGQGIREQYF TRBJ2-7 . TRBD1 TRBV9
TGTGCCAGCAGCCAGGGGGGGACCCCCCTAGCAGAGACCCAGTACTTC CASSQGGTPLAETQYF TRBJ2-5 . . TRBV6-2/TRBV6-3
TGTGCCAGCAGCCACTCGCGGGGGGGTCGGAATGAGCAGTTCTTC CASSHSRGGRNEQFF TRBJ2-1 . TRBD2 TRBV7-9
TGTGCCAGTAGTCAGCAGGGGGCTGGAAAACTGTTTTTT CASSQQGAGKLFF TRBJ1-4 . TRBD1 TRBV19
TGTGCCAGCAGCGCCGGACAGGCTGGAAACACCATATATTTT CASSAGQAGNTIYF TRBJ1-3 . TRBD1 TRBV9
TGTGCCAGCAGCTTAAAGAGCCTAGATACGCAGTATTTT CASSLKSLDTQYF TRBJ2-3 . . TRBV7-3
TGTGCCGCCCGCCCGGACAGCCGATCCTACGAGCAGTACTTC CAARPDSRSYEQYF TRBJ2-7 . . TRBV10-3
TGCAGCGTGACAGGGGACATCGGGGAGCTGTTTTTT CSVTGDIGELFF TRBJ2-2 once TRBD1 TRBV29-1
TGTGCCAGTAGTCCCAGGGGCGAATACAATGAGCAGTTCTTC CASSPRGEYNEQFF TRBJ2-1 . . TRBV19
TGTGCCAGCAGCCGATACCCAGGGGCGGAGCCCAAGGGGATGTACAATGAGCAGTTCTTC CASSRYPGAEPKGMYNEQFF TRBJ2-1 . . TRBV5-5
TGTGCCAGCAGTTACTCTCGCGGGCAGCCGCAGTTCTTC CASSYSRGQPQFF TRBJ2-1 . . TRBV6-5
TGTGCCAGCTCACCACCGGTTAGCACAGGGGGCAATGAGCAGTTCTTC CASSPPVSTGGNEQFF TRBJ2-1 . TRBD1 TRBV18
TGTGCCACCGTTCGGAGGAGGCCAAGCACAGATACGCAGTATTTT CATVRRRPSTDTQYF TRBJ2-3 . . TRBV6-5
TGTGCCAGCACATCATTTCTGAGTATCAGAGCGGAAGCTTTCTTT CASTSFLSIRAEAFF TRBJ1-1 once . TRBV6-5
TGCAGCGTTGAATCCCCGGGGTGGGAGACCCAGTACTTC CSVESPGWETQYF TRBJ2-5 . . TRBV29-1
TGTGCCAGCAGAAGGGGAGACGGGGGGGGTGGAAACACCATATATTTT CASRRGDGGGGNTIYF TRBJ1-3 . . TRBV25-1
TGTGCCAGCAGCCCTACCCCCGGGATAGCCTATGGCTACACCTTC CASSPTPGIAYGYTF TRBJ1-2 . . TRBV7-6
TGCGCCAGCAGCCAAGTCAAGGTTCGGGATGGCTACACCTTC CASSQVKVRDGYTF TRBJ1-2 . . TRBV4-1
TGTGCCAGCAGTTTGATTGGCGGGGGGAGCTCCTACGAGCAGTACTTC CASSLIGGGSSYEQYF TRBJ2-7 once TRBD2 TRBV7-9
TGTGCCAGCAGTTCCGGGACAGCTAATGAAAAACTGTTTTTT CASSSGTANEKLFF TRBJ1-4 . TRBD1 TRBV2
TGTGCCAGCAGTTTACAGGGTGGGCACGAGCAGTACTTC CASSLQGGHEQYF TRBJ2-7 . . TRBV27
TGTGCCAGCAGCCAAGTTAGGAGTGAAGGTTCCAATGAGCAGTTCTTC CASSQVRSEGSNEQFF TRBJ2-1 . . TRBV4-2
TGTGCCAGTAGCGTAGCGGGGGTGAACACCGGGGAGCTGTTTTTT CASSVAGVNTGELFF TRBJ2-2 . TRBD2 TRBV19
TGTGCCAGTAGTATAGCGGGGGGCCCCGGGGAGACCCAGTACTTC CASSIAGGPGETQYF TRBJ2-5 many . TRBV19
TGCAGCGTTGGGTTGACAGGTTCCTACGAGCAGTACTTC CSVGLTGSYEQYF TRBJ2-7 . . TRBV29-1
TGTGCCAGCAGCGTGACAACCAACACCGGGGAGCTGTTTTTT CASSVTTNTGELFF TRBJ2-2 once . TRBV9
TGTGCCACCCGACAGGTTTCTGGAAACACCATATATTTT CATRQVSGNTIYF TRBJ1-3 once . TRBV15
TGTGCCAGCAGTTGGGCGGGGGCCAACGTCCTGACTTTC CASSWAGANVLTF TRBJ2-6 . . TRBV7-8